These 8 T cell receptor beta chains were sequenced from one sample in a study of T cells expressing NK-cell markers. TCRdb re-called the 5' RACE reads; one entry per CDR3 protein, DNA not given. The sample includes around 470,000 distinct CDR3 sequences. Sequencing was performed on blood T cells: a sorted CD56 or NKG2C T cell subset, CD4+ or CD8+ T cells, or bulk PBMC T cells (not recorded which). Receptors originate from a woman in her fifties or sixties in good health.

The chain recombines TRBV9 with TRBJ2-2; TCRdb names TRBD2, which stays unverified in the absence of DNA. Germline lookup yields CDR1 SGDLS and CDR2 YYNGEE. There are 15 residues in the CDR3. Here the CDR3 reads CASSGGVKSRRELFF. The full variable domain, rest sourced from reference TRBV9 and TRBJ2-2, is DSGVTQTPKHLITATGQRVTLRCSPRSGDLSVYWYQQSLDQGLQFLIQYYNGEERAKGNILERFSAQQFPDLHSELNLSSLELGDSALYFCASSGGVKSRRELFFGEGSRLTVL.

The CDR3 region is CASSPSRQGASDTQYF. The chain joins TRBV11-2 to TRBJ2-3; checking the TCRdb D call of TRBD1 is not possible without DNA. CDR1 is SGHAT and CDR2 is FQNNGV in the germline V gene. CDR3 length: 16 residues.

The chain links TRBV24-1 to TRBJ2-1. CDR1 is KGHDR and CDR2 is SFDVKD in the germline V gene. CDR3 length: 15 residues. The chain's CDR3 is CATSQDRSSYNEQFF.

The chain recombines TRBV15 with TRBJ2-6; TCRdb's D gene call, TRBD1, goes unchecked for lack of DNA. The length of the CDR3 is 16 residues. Germline lookup yields CDR1 LNHNV and CDR2 YYDKDF (reference sequence). This CDR3 is CATSREGGSGANVLTF.

This chain links TRBV3-1 with TRBJ2-7; as DNA is missing, the TRBD2 call by TCRdb cannot be tested. This CDR3 region has 11 residues. The germline V gene encodes CDR1 LGHDT and CDR2 YNNKEL (reference sequence). The CDR3: CASSLLEVQYF.

This sequence joins TRBV5-1 and TRBJ2-3. The germline V gene has CDR1 SGHRS and CDR2 YFSETQ. The CDR3 runs 18 residues. CDR3 residues: CASSLFSSTQTLTHTQYF. Filled out from reference TRBV5-1 and TRBJ2-3, the complete variable domain reads KAGVTQTPRYLIKTRGQQVTLSCSPISGHRSVSWYQQTPGQGLQFLFEYFSETQRNKGNFPGRFSGRQFSNSRSEMNVSTLELGDSALYLCASSLFSSTQTLTHTQYFGPGTRLTVL.

This chain uses TRBV27 with TRBJ2-3; TCRdb calls TRBD2, which cannot be checked without DNA. Germline V gene data show CDR1 as MNHEY and CDR2 as SMNVEV (reference sequence). This CDR3 comprises 15 residues. The CDR3 sequence: CASSAGPFRENTQYF.

V usage is TRBV5-1 and J usage is TRBJ1-1; absent DNA, TCRdb's TRBD1 call cannot be checked. Per the germline V gene, CDR1 is SGHRS and CDR2 is YFSETQ. The CDR3 extends over 14 amino acids. The CDR3 protein is CASSTTGMNTEAFF.